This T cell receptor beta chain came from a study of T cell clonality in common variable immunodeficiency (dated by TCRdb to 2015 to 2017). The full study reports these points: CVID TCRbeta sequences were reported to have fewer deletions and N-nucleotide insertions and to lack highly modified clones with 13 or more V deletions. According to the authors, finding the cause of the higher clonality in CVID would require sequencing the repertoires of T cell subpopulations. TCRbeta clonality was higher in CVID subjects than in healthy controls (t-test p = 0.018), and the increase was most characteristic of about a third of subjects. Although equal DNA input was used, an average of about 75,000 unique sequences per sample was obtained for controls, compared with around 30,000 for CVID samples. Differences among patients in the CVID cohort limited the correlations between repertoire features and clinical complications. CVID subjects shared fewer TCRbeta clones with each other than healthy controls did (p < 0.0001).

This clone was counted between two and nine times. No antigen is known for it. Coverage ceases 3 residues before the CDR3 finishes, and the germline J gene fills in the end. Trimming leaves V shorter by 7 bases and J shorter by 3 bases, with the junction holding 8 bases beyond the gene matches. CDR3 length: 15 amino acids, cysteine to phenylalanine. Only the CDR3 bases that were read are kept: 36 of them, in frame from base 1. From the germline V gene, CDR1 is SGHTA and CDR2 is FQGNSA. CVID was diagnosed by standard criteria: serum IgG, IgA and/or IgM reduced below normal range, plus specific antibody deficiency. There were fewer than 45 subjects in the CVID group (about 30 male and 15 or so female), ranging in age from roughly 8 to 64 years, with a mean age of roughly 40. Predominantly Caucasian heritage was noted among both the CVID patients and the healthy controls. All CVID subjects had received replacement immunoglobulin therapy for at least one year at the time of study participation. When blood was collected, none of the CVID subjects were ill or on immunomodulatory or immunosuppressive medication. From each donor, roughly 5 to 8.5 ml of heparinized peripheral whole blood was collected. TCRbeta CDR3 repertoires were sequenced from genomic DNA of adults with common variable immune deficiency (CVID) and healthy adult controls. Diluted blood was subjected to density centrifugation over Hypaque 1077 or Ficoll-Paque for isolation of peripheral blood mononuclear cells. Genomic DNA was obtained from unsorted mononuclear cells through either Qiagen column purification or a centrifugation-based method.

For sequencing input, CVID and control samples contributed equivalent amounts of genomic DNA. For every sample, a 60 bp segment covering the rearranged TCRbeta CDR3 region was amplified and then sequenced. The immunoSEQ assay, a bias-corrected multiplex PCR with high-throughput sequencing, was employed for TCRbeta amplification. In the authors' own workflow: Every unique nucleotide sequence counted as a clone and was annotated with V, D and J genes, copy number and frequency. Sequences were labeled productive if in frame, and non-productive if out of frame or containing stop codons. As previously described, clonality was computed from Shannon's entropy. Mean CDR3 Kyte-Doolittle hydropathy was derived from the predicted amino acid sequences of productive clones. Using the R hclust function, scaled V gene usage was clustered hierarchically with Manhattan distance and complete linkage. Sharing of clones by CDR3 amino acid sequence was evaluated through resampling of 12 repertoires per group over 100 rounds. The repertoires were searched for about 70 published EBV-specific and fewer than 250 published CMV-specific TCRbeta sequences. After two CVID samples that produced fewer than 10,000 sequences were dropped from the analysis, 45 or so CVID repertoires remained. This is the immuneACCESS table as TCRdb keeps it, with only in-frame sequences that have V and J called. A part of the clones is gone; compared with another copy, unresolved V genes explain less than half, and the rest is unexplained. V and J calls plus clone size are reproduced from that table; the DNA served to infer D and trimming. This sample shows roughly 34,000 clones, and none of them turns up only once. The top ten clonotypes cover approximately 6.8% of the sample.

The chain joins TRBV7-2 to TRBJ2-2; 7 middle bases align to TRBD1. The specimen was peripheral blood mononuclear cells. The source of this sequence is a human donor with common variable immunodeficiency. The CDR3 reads CASIWGTAHTGELFF. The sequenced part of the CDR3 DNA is TGTGCCAGCATTTGGGGGACAGCCCACACCGGGGAG.